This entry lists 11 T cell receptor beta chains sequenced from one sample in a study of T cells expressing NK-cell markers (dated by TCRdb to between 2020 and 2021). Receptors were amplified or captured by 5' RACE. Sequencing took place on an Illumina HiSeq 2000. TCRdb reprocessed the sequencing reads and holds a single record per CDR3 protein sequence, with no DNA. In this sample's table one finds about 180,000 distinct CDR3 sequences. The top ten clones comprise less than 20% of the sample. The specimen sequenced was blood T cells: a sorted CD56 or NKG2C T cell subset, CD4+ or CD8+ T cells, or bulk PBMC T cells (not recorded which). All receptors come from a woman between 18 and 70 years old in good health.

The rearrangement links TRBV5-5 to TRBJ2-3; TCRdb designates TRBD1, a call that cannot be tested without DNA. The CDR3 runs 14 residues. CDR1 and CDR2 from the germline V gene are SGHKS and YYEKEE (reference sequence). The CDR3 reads CASSAGAGTDTQYF.

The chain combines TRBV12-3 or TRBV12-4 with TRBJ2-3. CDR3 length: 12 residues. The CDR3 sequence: CASSQTEDTQYF.

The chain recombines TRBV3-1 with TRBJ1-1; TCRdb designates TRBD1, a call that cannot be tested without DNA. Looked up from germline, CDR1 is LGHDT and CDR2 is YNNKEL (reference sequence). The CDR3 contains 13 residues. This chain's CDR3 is CAVAQGAGTEAFF. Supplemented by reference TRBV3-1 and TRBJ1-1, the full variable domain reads DTAVSQTPKYLVTQMGNDKSIKCEQNLGHDTMYWYKQDSKKFLKIMFSYNNKELIINETVPNRFSPKSPDKAHLNLHINSLELGDSAVYFCAVAQGAGTEAFFGQGTRLTVV.

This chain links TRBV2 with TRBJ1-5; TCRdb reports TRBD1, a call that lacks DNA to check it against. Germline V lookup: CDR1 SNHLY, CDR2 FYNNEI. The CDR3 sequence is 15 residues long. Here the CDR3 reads CASSPGQTSNQPQHF. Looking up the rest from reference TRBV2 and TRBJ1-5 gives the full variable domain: EPEVTQTPSHQVTQMGQEVILRCVPISNHLYFYWYRQILGQKVEFLVSFYNNEISEKSEIFDDQFSVERPDGSNFTLKIRSTKLEDSAMYFCASSPGQTSNQPQHFGDGTRLSIL.

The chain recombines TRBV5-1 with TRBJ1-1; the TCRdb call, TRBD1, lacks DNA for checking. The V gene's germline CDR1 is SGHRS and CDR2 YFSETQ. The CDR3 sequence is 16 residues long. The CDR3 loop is CASSLPGATLNTEAFF.

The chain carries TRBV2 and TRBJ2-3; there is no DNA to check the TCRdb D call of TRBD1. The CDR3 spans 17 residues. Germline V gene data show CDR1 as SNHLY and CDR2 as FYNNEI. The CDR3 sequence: CASSPAGWGQITDTQYF. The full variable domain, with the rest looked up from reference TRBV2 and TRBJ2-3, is EPEVTQTPSHQVTQMGQEVILRCVPISNHLYFYWYRQILGQKVEFLVSFYNNEISEKSEIFDDQFSVERPDGSNFTLKIRSTKLEDSAMYFCASSPAGWGQITDTQYFGPGTRLTVL.

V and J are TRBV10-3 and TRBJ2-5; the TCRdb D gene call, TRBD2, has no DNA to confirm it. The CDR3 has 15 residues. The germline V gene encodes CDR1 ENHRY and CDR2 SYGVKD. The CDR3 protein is CATSGGAGGVETQYF.

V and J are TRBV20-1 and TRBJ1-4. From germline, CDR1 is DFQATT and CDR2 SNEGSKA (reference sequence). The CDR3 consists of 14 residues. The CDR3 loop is CSARGGTHNEKLFF.

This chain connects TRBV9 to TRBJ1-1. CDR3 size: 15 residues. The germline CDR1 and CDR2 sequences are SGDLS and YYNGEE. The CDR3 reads CASSVTSDMNTEAFF. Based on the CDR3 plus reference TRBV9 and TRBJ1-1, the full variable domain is DSGVTQTPKHLITATGQRVTLRCSPRSGDLSVYWYQQSLDQGLQFLIQYYNGEERAKGNILERFSAQQFPDLHSELNLSSLELGDSALYFCASSVTSDMNTEAFFGQGTRLTVV.

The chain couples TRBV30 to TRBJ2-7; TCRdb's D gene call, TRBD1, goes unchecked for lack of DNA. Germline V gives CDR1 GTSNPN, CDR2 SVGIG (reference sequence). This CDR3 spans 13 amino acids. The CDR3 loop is CAWIRQGTYEQYF. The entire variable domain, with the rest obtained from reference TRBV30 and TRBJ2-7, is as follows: SQTIHQWPATLVQPVGSPLSLECTVEGTSNPNLYWYRQAAGRGLQLLFYSVGIGQISSEVPQNLSASRPQDRQFILSSKKLLLSDSGFYLCAWIRQGTYEQYFGPGTRLTVT.

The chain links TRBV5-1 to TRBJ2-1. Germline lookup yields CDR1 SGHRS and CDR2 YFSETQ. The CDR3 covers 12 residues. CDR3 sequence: CASSLGHNEQFF.